What follows are 10 T cell receptor beta chains derived from one specimen sequenced in a study of blood T cell repertoires in COVID-19. Assay: immunoSEQ multiplex PCR; the TCRdb copy retains only in-frame clones and omits some. The repertoire consists of about 130,000 clones, with more than 80% occurring once and the leading ten covering over 9%. Sequencing was performed on peripheral blood. These receptors were taken from a woman aged 55 to 70 with acute or convalescent COVID-19.

The CDR3, as DNA: TGTGCCAGCAGGGTGGGGTTGGGAGATGGCTACACCTTC. It is translated as CASRVGLGDGYTF. The V call is TRBV5-4, the J call TRBJ1-2; D not resolved. The V gene lost 5 bases and the J gene lost 6 bases, with 14 bases spanning the gap. Germline values: CDR1 SGHNT, CDR2 YYREEE (reference sequence). The CDR3 loop spans 13 amino acids.

The chain couples TRBV7-8 to TRBJ1-6, with 11 bases fitting TRBD1. V trimming: 3 bases; J trimming: 8 bases; junction bases outside the gene matches: 3. The CDR3 totals 15 residues. CDR1 and CDR2 from the germline V gene are SGHVS and FQNEAQ. Written as DNA, the CDR3 is TGTGCCAGCAGCTTTAGGACAGGGGGCGATTCACCCCTCCACTTT. It translates to CASSFRTGGDSPLHF.

The CDR3 loop is CASSSRGNQPQHF. CDR3 DNA sequence: TGTGCCAGCTCCTCGAGGGGCAATCAGCCCCAGCATTTT. The chain uses TRBV18 and TRBJ1-5, with D unclear. This CDR3 spans 13 amino acids. Trimming left V 6 bases short and J 2 bases short, with 8 bases between. Germline V lookup: CDR1 KGHSH, CDR2 LQKENI.

J is TRBJ1-4 and V is TRBV7-9; 7 nucleotides line up with TRBD1. Germline values: CDR1 SEHNR, CDR2 FQNEAQ (reference sequence). CDR3 length: 13 amino acids. Unmatched junction bases numbered 5, after V lost 5 bases and J lost 8 bases. CDR3 residues: CASSLQGNEKLFF. The CDR3 region has the DNA TGTGCCAGCAGCCTACAGGGGAACGAAAAACTGTTTTTT.

CDR3 protein: CASSLTEPSDFSSYNSPLHF. Written as DNA, the CDR3 is TGCGCCAGCAGCTTAACGGAACCCTCCGACTTTAGCTCCTATAATTCACCCCTCCACTTT. The V call is TRBV5-1, the J call TRBJ1-6, with D unresolved. Germline CDR1 is SGHRS and CDR2 is YFSETQ. The CDR3 sequence is 20 residues long. V shed 2 bases and J shed 0 bases, with 21 bases lying between them.

The chain employs TRBV7-9 and TRBJ1-5; D perhaps matches TRBD1 (5 bases). In germline, CDR1 is SEHNR, CDR2 FQNEAQ (reference sequence). V lost 3 bases and J 5 bases, leaving 11 bases between the germline ends. The CDR3 is made up of 14 amino acids. Here the CDR3 reads CASSFDGGYQPQHF. In DNA form, the CDR3 reads TGTGCCAGCAGCTTCGACGGGGGTTATCAGCCCCAGCATTTT.

The rearrangement links TRBV28 to TRBJ2-1, with 11 bases lining up with TRBD2. CDR1 and CDR2 (germline): MDHEN, SYDVKM. The CDR3 length is 17 residues. Losses at the gene ends were 8 bases for V and 0 bases for J; bases not matched to a gene: 9. This CDR3 reads CASLRLAGGSSYNEQFF. CDR3 DNA: TGTGCCAGCCTCCGGCTAGCGGGGGGTAGCTCCTACAATGAGCAGTTCTTC.

V gene TRBV21-1 combines with J gene TRBJ1-1; TRBD1 is taken as the D call from the table, unchecked against the DNA. TRBV21-1 is flagged as a pseudogene. The CDR3 sequence is 17 residues long. DNA of the CDR3: TGTGCCAGCAGCAAAGAGAAAGGCTCGGCGGACAGGGGGCGGGCTTTCTTT. Translated, it gives CASSKEKGSADRGRAFF.

V is TRBV6-1 and J is TRBJ1-1, with a weak D call TRBD1 (6 bases). V lost 3 bases, J lost 0 bases, and 8 bases lay in between. This CDR3 contains 14 residues. CDR1 and CDR2 (germline): MNHNS, SASEGT. The CDR3 protein is CASSETGLNTEAFF. The CDR3 nucleotides are TGTGCCAGCAGTGAGACAGGATTGAACACTGAAGCTTTCTTT.

The CDR3 DNA reads TGTGCCAGCAGATTCGGGACAGATAATTCACCCCTCCACTTT. This sequence encodes CASRFGTDNSPLHF. The J gene is TRBJ1-6, the V gene TRBV5-6; 7 positions agree with TRBD1. Trimming at V came to 5 bases and at J to 5 bases, leaving 4 bases not matched to a gene. CDR3 length: 14 residues. The germline V gene encodes CDR1 SGHDT and CDR2 YYEEEE.